The 30 T cell receptor beta chains below were found in one sample sequenced in a study of TIL therapy for anti-PD-1-resistant metastatic lung cancer. The libraries were made with immunoSEQ v3. Generated by immunoSEQ multiplex PCR, the TCRdb table keeps only in-frame clones and is missing some. The sample holds tens of thousands of clones, 70% to 75% seen once. Regarding time point: pre-treatment sample, taken before nivolumab and TIL therapy. The starting material was blood, obtained at baseline. These receptor sequences come from a person aged 25 to 85 with non-small cell lung cancer.

This clone came up once. J is TRBJ1-2 and V is TRBV27; 9 nucleotides line up with TRBD1. The germline CDR1 and CDR2 sequences are MNHEY and SMNVEV (reference sequence). This CDR3 is 15 amino acids long. The V and J ends lost 6 bases and 1 base, in that order; junction bases with no gene match: 6. DNA of the CDR3: TGTGCCAGCAGGAAGGGACAGGGAGTTAACTATGGCTACACCTTC. It codes for CASRKGQGVNYGYTF.

V usage is TRBV19 and J usage is TRBJ2-3; 13 nucleotides match TRBD2. In germline, CDR1 is LNHDA, CDR2 SQIVND (reference sequence). V shed 5 bases and J 2 bases; nucleotides not matched to a gene: 4. The length of the CDR3 is 16 residues. The CDR3: CASSFGLAGATDTQYF. In DNA, the CDR3 is TGTGCCAGTAGTTTCGGACTAGCGGGGGCCACAGATACGCAGTATTTT.

The chain combines TRBV20-1 with TRBJ2-5; D may be TRBD2 (5 bases). The germline V gene has CDR1 DFQATT and CDR2 SNEGSKA (reference sequence). The V end lost 4 bases, the J end lost 3 bases, and 6 bases lay between the germline ends. The CDR3 consists of 11 residues. CDR3 coding DNA: TGCAGTGCTATGCGGGAAGAGACCCAGTACTTC. It encodes CSAMREETQYF.

V and J are TRBV5-5 and TRBJ2-1; weak D call: TRBD1 (6 bases). The CDR3 is 15 amino acids. Trimming stripped 0 bases from V and 4 bases from J, with 11 bases between. Germline V gives CDR1 SGHKS, CDR2 YYEKEE (reference sequence). The CDR3 sequence is CASSLEGHPYNEQFF. The CDR3 DNA follows: TGTGCCAGCAGCTTGGAGGGACACCCTTACAATGAGCAGTTCTTC.

This chain connects TRBV4-2 to TRBJ2-6; D possibly corresponds to TRBD1 (6 bases). This CDR3 comprises 16 residues. V was pared by 0 bases and J by 4 bases, with 10 bases between. Germline V lookup: CDR1 LGHNA, CDR2 YNFKEQ. CDR3 coding DNA: TGTGCCAGCAGCCAAGATTTGGGGGCAGGGGCCAACGTCCTGACTTTC. It yields the protein CASSQDLGAGANVLTF.

In its sample, this clone was seen a few times. The rearrangement links TRBV4-3 to TRBJ1-3, with D uncertain. The CDR3 extends over 13 amino acids. From germline, CDR1 is LGHNA and CDR2 YSLEER. V was cut by 5 bases and J by 4 bases, with 9 bases left in between. This CDR3 reads CASSVNQGNTIYF. The DNA for the CDR3 is TGCGCCAGCAGCGTCAATCAGGGAAACACCATATATTTT.

The V call is TRBV7-6, the J call TRBJ2-1; 7 bases line up with TRBD2. CDR3 size: 14 residues. Germline CDR1 reads SGHVS; CDR2 reads FNYEAQ. V was clipped by 2 bases and J by 7 bases; unmatched bases: 5. The CDR3 region is CASSLPFGGNEQFF. CDR3 DNA: TGTGCCAGCAGCTTACCATTCGGGGGGAATGAGCAGTTCTTC.

CDR3 loop: CASTPTSGRSYEQYF. The CDR3 DNA is TGTGCCAGCACCCCGACTAGCGGGAGGTCCTACGAGCAGTACTTC. The chain combines TRBV6-5 with TRBJ2-5; 13 positions match TRBD2. The closer fit of TRBJ2-7 to the DNA end suggests the J call may be wrong. The CDR3 is 15 residues long. The germline gives CDR1 MNHEY, CDR2 SVGAGI.

A few counts support this clone. The chain is built from TRBV27 and TRBJ2-6; possible D gene TRBD2, 5 bases. V dropped 5 bases and J dropped 2 bases, with 10 bases sitting between them. The CDR3 has 15 residues. Germline values: CDR1 MNHEY, CDR2 SMNVEV (reference sequence). CDR3 protein: CASSPKRAGANVLTF. DNA for the CDR3: TGTGCCAGCAGTCCTAAGAGGGCTGGGGCCAACGTCCTGACTTTC.

The chain couples TRBV9 to TRBJ2-1, with a possible D match to TRBD2 (6 bases). This CDR3 has 14 amino acids. Deletions cut 0 bases from V and 7 bases from J, with 11 bases between. Germline values: CDR1 SGDLS, CDR2 YYNGEE. This CDR3 is CASSVVSGNNEQFF. The CDR3 DNA reads as TGTGCCAGCAGCGTAGTTAGCGGAAATAATGAGCAGTTCTTC.

This rearrangement joins TRBV7-2 to TRBJ1-2, with D hard to call. V was shortened by 0 bases and J by 6 bases, with 11 bases between the two germline ends. The CDR3 runs 14 residues. Germline V gives CDR1 SGHTA, CDR2 FQGNSA. CDR3: CASSLAPITNGYTF. CDR3 DNA: TGTGCCAGCAGCTTAGCGCCCATCACCAATGGCTACACCTTC.

This sequence joins TRBV2 and TRBJ2-7; 7 bases fit TRBD2. The CDR3 runs 12 residues. V was clipped by 6 bases and J by 2 bases; unmatched bases: 1. In germline, CDR1 is SNHLY, CDR2 FYNNEI. Written as DNA, the CDR3 is TGTGCCAGCAGGGGGGGGGCCTACGAGCAGTACTTC. This sequence encodes CASRGGAYEQYF.

The chain employs TRBV18 and TRBJ2-5, with 12 bases aligning to TRBD1. This CDR3 has 17 residues. With V trimmed by 0 bases and J by 5 bases, 7 bases remained unmatched. CDR1 is KGHSH, CDR2 LQKENI, per germline. CDR3 bases: TGTGCCAGCTCACCACCGCGGGACAGGGGGCTTTGGGAGACCCAGTACTTC. Translation gives CASSPPRDRGLWETQYF.

The rearrangement links TRBV6-5 to TRBJ1-4, with D maybe TRBD1 (6 bases). The CDR3 extends over 15 amino acids. V was shortened by 4 bases and J by 8 bases, with 17 bases between the two germline ends. The V gene's germline CDR1 is MNHEY and CDR2 SVGAGI. This CDR3 is CASSFQGRLKEKLFF. The DNA of the CDR3 is TGTGCCAGCAGTTTCCAGGGGAGGCTGAAGGAAAAACTGTTTTTT.

The CDR3 loop is CASSLDGQGIMDEQFF. In DNA, the CDR3 is TGCGCCAGCAGCTTAGACGGACAGGGGATTATGGATGAGCAGTTCTTC. The chain combines TRBV4-3 with TRBJ2-1; 9 positions match TRBD1. The CDR3 runs 16 residues. Germline CDR1 reads LGHNA; CDR2 reads YSLEER. V dropped 5 bases and J dropped 8; count of bases not matched to a gene: 13.

J is TRBJ1-6 and V is TRBV7-6; TRBD1 might be the D (6 bases). Looked up from germline, CDR1 is SGHVS and CDR2 is FNYEAQ. The V gene lost 0 bases and the J gene lost 7 bases, with 16 bases spanning the gap. The CDR3 spans 17 residues. CDR3 protein: CASSLAAGTPENSPLHF. CDR3 sequence (DNA): TGTGCCAGCAGCTTAGCCGCCGGGACACCTGAAAATTCACCCCTCCACTTT.

This clone has only a few counts. The chain couples TRBV5-1 to TRBJ1-1, with TRBD1 as a possible D gene (5 bases). Trimming removed 4 bases at V and 4 bases at J, with 14 bases between. This CDR3 has 14 amino acids. The germline V gene encodes CDR1 SGHRS and CDR2 YFSETQ. This chain's CDR3 is CASSPAGGSTEAFF. The CDR3 DNA reads TGCGCCAGCAGCCCGGCCGGGGGGTCCACTGAAGCTTTCTTT. The variable domain in full, completed from reference TRBV5-1 and TRBJ1-1, reads KAGVTQTPRYLIKTRGQQVTLSCSPISGHRSVSWYQQTPGQGLQFLFEYFSETQRNKGNFPGRFSGRQFSNSRSEMNVSTLELGDSALYLCASSPAGGSTEAFFGQGTRLTVV.

This chain uses TRBV5-1 with TRBJ1-6; weak D call: TRBD1 (6 bases). CDR1 is SGHRS, CDR2 YFSETQ, per germline. V was cut by 1 base and J by 5 bases, with 10 bases left in between. The CDR3 loop spans 15 amino acids. CDR3 sequence: CASSLTGMNNSPLHF. The DNA of the CDR3 is TGCGCCAGCAGCTTGACAGGGATGAATAATTCACCCCTCCACTTT.

The rearrangement joins TRBV19 to TRBJ2-1; D is unclear. Trimming stripped 4 bases from V and 9 bases from J, with 10 bases between. The CDR3 is 12 residues long. Germline CDR1 LNHDA, CDR2 SQIVND (reference sequence). The CDR3 protein is CASSNPTGEQFF. DNA for the CDR3: TGTGCCAGTAGTAACCCTACGGGTGAGCAGTTCTTC.

This clone was seen a handful of times. This chain connects TRBV5-5 to TRBJ1-1, with 10 bases matching TRBD1. CDR3 length: 17 amino acids. Trimming at V came to 6 bases and at J to 0 bases, leaving 11 bases not matched to a gene. The germline CDR1 and CDR2 sequences are SGHKS and YYEKEE (reference sequence). CDR3 sequence reads: CASTRRGQGSMNTEAFF. Written as DNA, the CDR3 is TGTGCCAGCACCAGGAGGGGACAGGGGTCTATGAACACTGAAGCTTTCTTT.

The V gene is TRBV9, the J gene TRBJ2-5; TRBD2 aligns across 8 bases. After removal of 3 bases from V and 5 bases from J, the junction contained 9 bases not matched to a gene. Looked up from germline, CDR1 is SGDLS and CDR2 is YYNGEE. This CDR3 is built from 15 residues. This CDR3 is CASSGGGRRAETQYF. CDR3 nucleotide sequence: TGTGCCAGCAGCGGCGGCGGGAGGAGAGCGGAGACCCAGTACTTC.

This rearrangement joins TRBV29-1 to TRBJ2-2, with D possibly matching TRBD2 (5 bases). This CDR3 region has 14 residues. Germline assignment: CDR1 SQVTM and CDR2 ANQGSEA. The V end was cut by 5 bases, the J end by 0 bases, with 10 bases between. CDR3 region: CSVWTPTNTGELFF. Here the CDR3 DNA reads TGCAGCGTTTGGACTCCTACGAACACCGGGGAGCTGTTTTTT.

This clone has only one observation. The V call is TRBV7-9, the J call TRBJ2-2, with 9 bases identical to TRBD2. The trim removed 2 bases at V and 0 bases at J, leaving 7 bases unmatched. Per germline, CDR1 SEHNR and CDR2 FQNEAQ (reference sequence). The CDR3 has 18 residues. Here the CDR3 reads CASSLSRGGPANTGELFF. CDR3 sequence (DNA): TGTGCCAGCAGCTTATCGCGGGGGGGCCCCGCGAACACCGGGGAGCTGTTTTTT.

The chain uses TRBV6-1 and TRBJ2-3, with no clear D. In germline, CDR1 is MNHNS, CDR2 SASEGT. With 2 bases removed from V and 1 base from J, the gap between germline ends came to 7 bases. This CDR3 is built from 14 residues. CDR3 DNA sequence: TGTGCCAGCAGTGAAAGTTGGGGCACAGATACGCAGTATTTT. It yields the protein CASSESWGTDTQYF.

The V call is TRBV7-9, the J call TRBJ1-1; D might be TRBD1 (5 bases). Trimming pared 0 bases from V and 7 bases from J, leaving 9 bases between. The germline CDR1 and CDR2 sequences are SEHNR and FQNEAQ (reference sequence). CDR3 length equals 13 residues. The CDR3 region is CASSLALQGEAFF. CDR3 DNA sequence: TGTGCCAGCAGCTTAGCCCTCCAGGGTGAAGCTTTCTTT.

This clone was detected once. As DNA, the CDR3 is TGTGCCAGCAGTTGGACATCTGCCATCTATGGCTACACCTTC. It specifies CASSWTSAIYGYTF. The chain couples TRBV28 to TRBJ1-2, with D possibly matching TRBD1 (5 bases). In germline, CDR1 is MDHEN, CDR2 SYDVKM. V was trimmed by 4 bases and J by 4 bases, leaving 13 bases between them. This CDR3 is 14 amino acids long.

This chain uses TRBV20-1 with TRBJ2-1, with D unclear. The germline V and J ends were trimmed by 0 bases and 9 bases, with 6 bases remaining between them. The CDR3 consists of 11 residues. The V gene's germline CDR1 is DFQATT and CDR2 SNEGSKA (reference sequence). The CDR3 nucleotides are TGCAGTGCTAGAGAGAAGGGTGAGCAGTTCTTC. Translation gives CSAREKGEQFF.

The gene calls are TRBV21-1 and TRBJ2-7; the table's D call of TRBD2 was not tested on the DNA. TRBV21-1 is labeled a pseudogene. The CDR3 is 13 amino acids. The chain's CDR3 is CASSQRDSYEQYF. CDR3 bases: TGTGCCAGCAGTCAGCGAGACTCCTACGAGCAGTACTTC.

J is TRBJ2-5 and V is TRBV7-8; D is possibly TRBD2 (5 bases). Germline V lookup: CDR1 SGHVS, CDR2 FQNEAQ. V shed 2 bases and J shed 4 bases, with 11 bases lying between them. The CDR3 covers 14 residues. The CDR3 reads CASSLREGGETQYF. DNA of the CDR3: TGTGCCAGCAGCTTAAGAGAGGGCGGAGAGACCCAGTACTTC.

This sequence joins TRBV6-5 and TRBJ2-5; 9 positions agree with TRBD2. TRBJ2-7 explains the end of the DNA better; the J call may be wrong. This CDR3 has 15 amino acids. Germline-derived CDR1 and CDR2 are MNHEY and SVGAGI. CDR3 in amino acids: CASSYSSGGSYEQYF. In DNA, the CDR3 is TGTGCCAGCAGTTACTCTAGCGGGGGATCCTACGAGCAGTACTTC.